The clone carrying this TCR beta chain appeared many times. Investigators excluded patients with uncontrolled infection, other autoimmune disease, pregnancy or lactation. Diagnosing involved the use of clinical symptoms, serum thyroxine and TRAb, thyroid ultrasound and orbital computed tomography. The entry originates in a study of T cells in Graves' hyperthyroidism and ophthalmopathy. The overall study: Peripheral blood was collected at initial diagnosis, before any treatment.

Trimming took 6 bases from V and 7 from J, leaving 16 bases between them. The CDR3 spans 15 residues. Germline CDR1 is MNHEY and CDR2 is SMNVEV (reference sequence). Amplification of TCR beta CDR3 regions used RNA as the template. HTBI primers were employed in a first-round RT-PCR of the TCR CDR3. One entry per CDR3 protein results from TCRdb running MiXCR on the multiplex PCR reads. Here the sample spans a few hundred thousand distinct CDR3 sequences, 15% to 20% being singletons. This TCR was recovered from a middle-aged woman with Graves' ophthalmopathy. V gene TRBV27 combines with J gene TRBJ1-6; no clear D gene. Material for sequencing was blood. CDR3 bases: TGTGCCAGCAGACAACACCAACCCAAAAATTCACCCCTCCACTTT. This translates into CASRQHQPKNSPLHF.